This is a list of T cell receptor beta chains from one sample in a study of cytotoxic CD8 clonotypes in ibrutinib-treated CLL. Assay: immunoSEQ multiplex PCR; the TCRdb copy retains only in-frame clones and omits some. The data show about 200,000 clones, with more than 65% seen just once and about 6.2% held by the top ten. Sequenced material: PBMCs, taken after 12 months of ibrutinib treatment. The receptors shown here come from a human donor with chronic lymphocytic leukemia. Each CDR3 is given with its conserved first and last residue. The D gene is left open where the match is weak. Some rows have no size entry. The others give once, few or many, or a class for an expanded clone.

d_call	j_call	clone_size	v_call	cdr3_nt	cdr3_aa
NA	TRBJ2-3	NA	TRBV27	TGTGCCAGCAGTATGACGTTACGATCCGATACGCAGTATTTT	CASSMTLRSDTQYF
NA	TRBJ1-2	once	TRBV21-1	TGTGCCAGCAGCAACAGGACGAACTATGGCTACACCTTC	CASSNRTNYGYTF
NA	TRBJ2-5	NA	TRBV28	TGTGCCACCTACCGGGACGGGAACCAAGAGACCCAGTACTTC	CATYRDGNQETQYF
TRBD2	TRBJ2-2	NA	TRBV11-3	TGTGCCAGCAGCCCCCGAGCGGGAGCCGGGGAGCTGTTTTTT	CASSPRAGAGELFF
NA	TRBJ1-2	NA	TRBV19	TGTGCCAGTAGTACTCCGACAGGCACTAACTATGGCTACACCTTC	CASSTPTGTNYGYTF
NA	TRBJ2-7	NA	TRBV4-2	TGTGCCAGCAGCACCCCCCTCGGGCAGGGCGGCTACGAGCAGTACTTC	CASSTPLGQGGYEQYF
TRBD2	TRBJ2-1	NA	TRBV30	TGTGCCTGGAGTCGAGCCGAATGGGCGGGAGGGCCATATGAGCAGTTCTTC	CAWSRAEWAGGPYEQFF
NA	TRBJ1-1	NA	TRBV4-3	TGCGCCAGCAGCCAAGATCTTCTTGGGAGAAACACTGAAGCTTTCTTT	CASSQDLLGRNTEAFF
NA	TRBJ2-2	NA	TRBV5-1	TGCGCCAGCAGCCTTCAGGGGAACACCGGGGAGCTGTTTTTT	CASSLQGNTGELFF
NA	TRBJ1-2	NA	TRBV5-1	TGCGCCAGCAGCCTGCAGGGGTCCGGCTACACCTTC	CASSLQGSGYTF
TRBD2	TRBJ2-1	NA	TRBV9	TGTGCCAGCAGCGAAACGGGACTAGCGGGATACAATGAGCAGTTCTTC	CASSETGLAGYNEQFF
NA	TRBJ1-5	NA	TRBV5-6	TGTGCCAGCAGCTTGTGGGGGGCCTGGGGCAATCAGCCCCAGCATTTT	CASSLWGAWGNQPQHF
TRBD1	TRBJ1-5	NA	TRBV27	TGTGCCAGCAGTCCAAACAGGGGGGGCCGGACCCAGCATTTT	CASSPNRGGRTQHF
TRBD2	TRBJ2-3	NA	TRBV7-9	TGTGCCAGCAGAACTAGCGGGGGCACAGATACGCAGTATTTT	CASRTSGGTDTQYF
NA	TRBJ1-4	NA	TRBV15	TGTGCCAGCGTGGGGGCAACTAATGAAAAACTGTTTTTT	CASVGATNEKLFF
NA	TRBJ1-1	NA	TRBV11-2	TGTGCCAGCATCCTAGGGGAGTTAAGGACTGAAGCTTTCTTT	CASILGELRTEAFF
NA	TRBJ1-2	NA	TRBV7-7	TGTGCCAGCAGCTTAGACTCAGGCGGGTATAATTTTATCGGCTACACCTTC	CASSLDSGGYNFIGYTF
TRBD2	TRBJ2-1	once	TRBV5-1	TGCGCCAGCAGCTTGGGAACGGGGACTAGGGGCAATGAGCAGTTCTTC	CASSLGTGTRGNEQFF
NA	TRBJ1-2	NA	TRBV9	TGTGCCAGCAGCAGGATTGCGGGGGACTATGGCTACACCTTC	CASSRIAGDYGYTF
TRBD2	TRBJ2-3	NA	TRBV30	TGTGCCTGGAGTGGTTTCGGTGTTCGTAGCGGGGGCCGGCGGGGCGATACGCAGTATTTT	CAWSGFGVRSGGRRGDTQYF
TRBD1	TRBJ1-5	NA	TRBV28	TGTGCCAGCAGTTACGGACAGGGCAATCAGCCCCAGCATTTT	CASSYGQGNQPQHF
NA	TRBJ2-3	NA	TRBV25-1	TGTGCCAGCAGTGAAATAGGGTTGGGGACAAGCACAGATACGCAGTATTTT	CASSEIGLGTSTDTQYF
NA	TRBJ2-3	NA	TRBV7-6	TGTGCCAGCAGCTTAGTAAATACGCAGTATTTT	CASSLVNTQYF
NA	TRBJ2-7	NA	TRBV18	TGTGCCAGCTCACCACCGGTGCGACAGTCCTACGAGCAGTACTTC	CASSPPVRQSYEQYF
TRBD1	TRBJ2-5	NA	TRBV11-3	TGTGCCAGCAGCTTTGGACAGGGAGGGACCCAGTACTTC	CASSFGQGGTQYF
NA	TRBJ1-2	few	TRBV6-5	TGTGCCAGCACTGGCCCGTCGGATAACTATGGCTACACCTTC	CASTGPSDNYGYTF
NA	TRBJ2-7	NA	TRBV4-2	TGTGCCAGCAGCCAGCGGCTGGAGCTTTCCTACGAGCAGTACTTC	CASSQRLELSYEQYF
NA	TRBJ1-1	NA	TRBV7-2	TGTGCCAGCAGCGCCCGAACAGGGCCGGGAGGGGCTTTCTTT	CASSARTGPGGAFF
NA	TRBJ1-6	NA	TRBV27	TGTGCCAGCAGTTTCGGTAATTCACCCCTCCACTTT	CASSFGNSPLHF
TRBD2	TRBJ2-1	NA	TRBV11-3	TGTGCCAGCAGCTTAGGGACTAGCGGGGGGTCCTACAATGAGCAGTTCTTC	CASSLGTSGGSYNEQFF
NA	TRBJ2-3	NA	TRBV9	TGTGCCAGCAGCGTAGAGGTGGAGACTACAGATACGCAGTATTTT	CASSVEVETTDTQYF
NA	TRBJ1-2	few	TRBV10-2	TGCGCCAGCAGTCCCATGGGGCCAGGGGTAGATGGCTACACCTTC	CASSPMGPGVDGYTF
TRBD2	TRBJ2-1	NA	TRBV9	TGTGCCAGCAGCGTAGCCCTAGCGGGGCTGGAGGGTCGGCAGTTCTTC	CASSVALAGLEGRQFF
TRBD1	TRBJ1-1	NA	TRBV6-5	TGTGCCAGCGGAGGGGGCCTCACTGAAGCTTTCTTT	CASGGGLTEAFF
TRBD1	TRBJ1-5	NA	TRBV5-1	TGCGCCAGCCGACAGGGTCCCCTGAACAATCAGCCCCAGCATTTT	CASRQGPLNNQPQHF
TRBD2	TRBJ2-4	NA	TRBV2	TGTGCCAGCAGCCAATTGGGACTAGCGGGAGGGCGAATCGAAAACATTCAGTACTTC	CASSQLGLAGGRIENIQYF
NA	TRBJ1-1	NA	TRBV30	TGTGCCTGGAGTGTAAAGGCAGGGTGGGGGAACACTGAAGCTTTCTTT	CAWSVKAGWGNTEAFF
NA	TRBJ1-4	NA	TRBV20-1	TGCAGTTCTATGGACGATGAAAAACTGTTTTTT	CSSMDDEKLFF
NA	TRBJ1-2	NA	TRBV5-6	TGTGCCAGCAGCCAGGCCGGACAGAGCTATGGCTACACCTTC	CASSQAGQSYGYTF
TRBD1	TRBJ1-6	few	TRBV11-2	TGTGCCAGCAGACACAACAGGGGAGGGAATTCACCCCTCCACTTT	CASRHNRGGNSPLHF
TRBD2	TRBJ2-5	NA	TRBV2	TGTGCCAGCAGTAGGACTAGCGGAGAAGAGACCCAGTACTTC	CASSRTSGEETQYF
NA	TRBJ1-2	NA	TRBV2	TGTGCCAGCAGTGATCCGAGGAGAGCAAACTATGGCTACACCTTC	CASSDPRRANYGYTF